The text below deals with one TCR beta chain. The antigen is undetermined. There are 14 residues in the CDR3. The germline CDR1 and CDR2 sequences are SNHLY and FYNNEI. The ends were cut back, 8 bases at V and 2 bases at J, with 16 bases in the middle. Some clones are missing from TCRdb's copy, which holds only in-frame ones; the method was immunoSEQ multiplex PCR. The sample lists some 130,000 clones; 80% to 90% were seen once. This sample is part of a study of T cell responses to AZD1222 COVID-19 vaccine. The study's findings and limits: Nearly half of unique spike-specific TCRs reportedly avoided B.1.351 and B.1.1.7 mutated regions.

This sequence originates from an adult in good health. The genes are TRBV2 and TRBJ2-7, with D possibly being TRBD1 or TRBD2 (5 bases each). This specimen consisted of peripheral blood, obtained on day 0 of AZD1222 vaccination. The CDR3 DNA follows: TGTGCCAGCGGGACCGGGCCAGATCCCTACGAGCAGTACTTC. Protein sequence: CASGTGPDPYEQYF.